The 18 T cell receptor beta chains in this list originate from one sample, sequenced in a study of cytomegalovirus exposure and HLA in healthy donors. PCR involved 60 Vbeta and 13 Jbeta primers. Sequencing used immunoSEQ multiplex PCR; TCRdb keeps in-frame clones, though not all of them. This sample has about 120,000 clones, with less than 85% found just once. Sequenced sample: PBMCs. These receptors were obtained from a man aged 50 to 60 in good health and CMV-seropositive.

V usage is TRBV5-6 and J usage is TRBJ1-1; maybe TRBD1 (5 bases). The V gene's germline CDR1 is SGHDT and CDR2 YYEEEE. The CDR3 has 15 residues. The germline V and J ends were trimmed by 1 base and 5 bases, with 15 bases remaining between them. This CDR3 reads CASSLSPRAGTEAFF. CDR3 nucleotide sequence: TGTGCCAGCAGCTTGTCCCCCAGGGCAGGGACTGAAGCTTTCTTT.

A few counts support this clone. This chain uses TRBV7-6 with TRBJ2-2, with D possibly being TRBD1 (5 bases). The germline CDR1 and CDR2 sequences are SGHVS and FNYEAQ. Trimming removed 0 bases at V and 4 bases at J, with 15 bases between. The CDR3 is made up of 17 amino acids. In nucleotides, the CDR3 is TGTGCCAGCAGCTTAGCGGGCAGGGCCCTGGGCACCGGGGAGCTGTTTTTT. It yields the protein CASSLAGRALGTGELFF. The whole variable domain, filled in from reference TRBV7-6 and TRBJ2-2, reads GAGVSQSPRYKVTKRGQDVALRCDPISGHVSLYWYRQALGQGPEFLTYFNYEAQQDKSGLPNDRFSAERPEGSISTLTIQRTEQRDSAMYRCASSLAGRALGTGELFFGEGSRLTVL.

The J gene is TRBJ1-1, the V gene TRBV19, with unresolved D. Trimming pared 3 bases from V and 3 bases from J, leaving 8 bases between. Germline values: CDR1 LNHDA, CDR2 SQIVND (reference sequence). The CDR3 is 13 amino acids. The CDR3 here is CASSIRQYTEAFF. The CDR3 DNA reads TGTGCCAGTAGTATCCGACAATACACTGAAGCTTTCTTT.

The chain is built from TRBV2 and TRBJ2-5, with 7 bases identical to TRBD2. This CDR3 has 14 residues. The V gene end was trimmed by 3 bases and the J gene end by 7 bases; junction bases not matched to a gene: 8. Germline V gene sequence: CDR1 SNHLY, CDR2 FYNNEI. The CDR3: CASSDHRTGGTQYF. DNA of the CDR3: TGTGCCAGCAGTGATCACAGGACGGGAGGGACCCAGTACTTC.

This clone showed up just once. The V gene is TRBV10-1, the J gene TRBJ2-3, with 10 bases aligning to TRBD2. CDR1 is WNHNN and CDR2 is SYGVQD in the germline V gene (reference sequence). J gave up 4 bases and V 3 bases, and 4 bases lay outside the gene matches. The CDR3 is 15 amino acids. CDR3 region: CASSDSGRASDTQYF. The CDR3 nucleotides read TGCGCCAGCAGTGACAGCGGGAGGGCCTCAGATACGCAGTATTTT.

V usage is TRBV2 and J usage is TRBJ2-3; TRBD2 matches 7 bases. CDR1 and CDR2 from the germline V gene are SNHLY and FYNNEI. With V trimmed by 3 bases and J by 2 bases, 11 bases remained unmatched. This CDR3 spans 17 amino acids. The CDR3 spells CASSDYNGEGFTDTQYF. The DNA of the CDR3 is TGTGCCAGCAGTGACTACAATGGGGAGGGGTTCACAGATACGCAGTATTTT.

V is TRBV11-3 and J is TRBJ2-2; the D gene is possibly TRBD2 (5 bases). This CDR3 comprises 15 residues. With 5 bases removed from V and 5 bases from J, the gap between germline ends came to 15 bases. Germline CDR1 reads SGHNT; CDR2 reads YENEEA. As DNA, the CDR3 is TGTGCCAGCAGCCCCCACCTTTCGGGGACCGGGGAGCTGTTTTTT. Translation gives CASSPHLSGTGELFF.

The rearrangement uses TRBV28 and TRBJ2-7; 10 bases fit TRBD1. V dropped 6 bases and J dropped 5; count of bases not matched to a gene: 7. Germline CDR1 MDHEN, CDR2 SYDVKM. There are 14 residues in the CDR3. The CDR3 loop reads CASRVAGTGDEQYF. CDR3 DNA: TGTGCCAGCAGGGTGGCCGGGACAGGGGACGAGCAGTACTTC.

The gene calls are TRBV28 and TRBJ2-7, with 7 bases aligning to TRBD2. Germline CDR1 is MDHEN and CDR2 is SYDVKM. The V segment lost 6 bases and the J segment 2 bases; nucleotides outside the gene matches: 10. The CDR3 sequence is 15 residues long. Here the CDR3 DNA reads TGTGCCAGCAGCGTCCCCCGGGAGGTGCCCTACGAGCAGTACTTC. It encodes CASSVPREVPYEQYF.

The J gene is TRBJ2-4, the V gene TRBV19; D is ambiguous. The CDR3 loop spans 13 amino acids. Per germline, CDR1 LNHDA and CDR2 SQIVND (reference sequence). Trimming removed 5 bases from V and 6 bases from J, with 11 bases in between. The CDR3: CASSGLYRNIQYF. CDR3 nucleotide sequence: TGTGCCAGTAGTGGCCTATACAGAAACATTCAGTACTTC.

The CDR3 protein is CASSLTAGGRYEQYF. The CDR3 bases are TGTGCCAGCAGCTTAACAGCGGGAGGCCGCTACGAGCAGTACTTC. V gene TRBV13 combines with J gene TRBJ2-7; TRBD2 aligns across 9 bases. CDR1 is PRHDT and CDR2 is FYEKMQ in the germline V gene (reference sequence). The CDR3 sequence is 15 residues long. V lost 2 bases and J lost 3; bases outside the gene matches: 5.

The chain joins TRBV11-2 to TRBJ1-6; D gene unclear. Germline CDR1 reads SGHAT; CDR2 reads FQNNGV. The CDR3 spans 15 residues. Trimming stripped 3 bases from V and 1 base from J, with 7 bases between. The CDR3 region has the DNA TGTGCCAGCAGCTTCCCCCCGTCCTATAATTCACCCCTCCACTTT. Translating it yields CASSFPPSYNSPLHF.

This chain uses TRBV2 with TRBJ2-3; possible D gene TRBD2, 6 bases. V shed 8 bases and J shed 0 bases, with 12 bases lying between them. The germline V gene encodes CDR1 SNHLY and CDR2 FYNNEI. CDR3 length: 14 amino acids. CDR3 amino acids: CASGSSASTDTQYF. Written as DNA, the CDR3 is TGTGCCAGCGGATCTAGCGCCAGCACAGATACGCAGTATTTT. The full variable domain, its missing parts supplied by reference TRBV2 and TRBJ2-3, is EPEVTQTPSHQVTQMGQEVILRCVPISNHLYFYWYRQILGQKVEFLVSFYNNEISEKSEIFDDQFSVERPDGSNFTLKIRSTKLEDSAMYFCASGSSASTDTQYFGPGTRLTVL.

The V call is TRBV11-2, the J call TRBJ2-7, with 8 positions matching TRBD2. Trimming removed 1 base from V and 3 bases from J; junction bases left unmatched: 2. This CDR3 comprises 14 residues. Germline V gene sequence: CDR1 SGHAT, CDR2 FQNNGV. The CDR3 loop is CASSLGGLGYEQYF. CDR3 DNA: TGTGCCAGCAGCTTAGGGGGACTAGGCTACGAGCAGTACTTC.

In regard to this clone: At one end the junction does not follow the germline gene, possibly because of a read error. The rearrangement joins TRBV7-7 to TRBJ2-1; 7 bases fit TRBD2. Germline V gene sequence: CDR1 SSHAT, CDR2 FNYEAQ (reference sequence). The length of the CDR3 is 15 residues. CDR3 sequence reads: CASSLGLGGYNEQFF. CDR3 sequence (DNA): TGTGCTAGCAGCTTAGGGTTGGGAGGGTACAATGAGCAGTTCTTC.

The V and J genes are TRBV9 and TRBJ2-5; 16 bases match TRBD2. After removal of 0 bases from V and 5 bases from J, the junction contained 10 bases not matched to a gene. The CDR3 is 19 amino acids. Per the germline V gene, CDR1 is SGDLS and CDR2 is YYNGEE. The CDR3 loop is CASSVGPGTSGRAWETQYF. The CDR3 DNA reads as TGTGCCAGCAGCGTAGGTCCGGGGACTAGCGGGAGGGCCTGGGAGACCCAGTACTTC.

This CDR3 reads CASSFLVASGRASDTQYF. In nucleotides, the CDR3 is TGTGCCAGCAGCTTCTTGGTGGCGAGCGGGAGGGCCTCAGATACGCAGTATTTT. The V call is TRBV5-8, the J call TRBJ2-3; 10 bases match TRBD2. J gave up 4 bases and V 2 bases, and 13 bases lay outside the gene matches. The CDR3 extends over 18 amino acids. Germline values: CDR1 SGHTS, CDR2 YDEGEE.

This sequence joins TRBV6-1 and TRBJ2-5; TRBD1 agrees at 7 bases. V lost 6 bases and J lost 4; bases outside the gene matches: 8. In germline, CDR1 is MNHNS, CDR2 SASEGT. The CDR3 is 14 residues long. DNA for the CDR3: TGTGCCAGCAGACTACAGGGGTTCGGAGAGACCCAGTACTTC. Its translation: CASRLQGFGETQYF.